The sequence of this TCR beta chain was determined in a study of blood T cell repertoires in COVID-19. Study at large: The analysed material was cDNA or gDNA that came from T cells, B-cell-depleted T cells, or PBMCs.

As processed by the authors: Amplification of reference gene primers provided the estimated nucleated cell counts. TCRdb keeps only in-frame clones here, not all; method: immunoSEQ multiplex PCR. For V, J and clone size, that table is used; D and trimming come from the DNA. The table includes 130,000 or so clones, just under 85% detected once. After removal of 4 bases from V and 3 bases from J, the junction contained 5 bases not matched to a gene. CDR3 length equals 15 residues. The germline gives CDR1 LNHNV, CDR2 YYDKDF (reference sequence). This study enrolled people aged 18 to 89 from approximately 25 US geographic areas. Participant-reported clinical history was the basis for cohort assignment.

The chain joins TRBV15 to TRBJ1-4; 7 bases line up with TRBD1. The source of this sequence is a woman aged 45-65 years with acute COVID-19. Material for sequencing was PBMCs or T cells enriched from blood (not recorded which). The CDR3 DNA reads TGTGCCACCAGCAAAACGACAGGGTCTAATGAAAAACTGTTTTTT. Translating gives CATSKTTGSNEKLFF.